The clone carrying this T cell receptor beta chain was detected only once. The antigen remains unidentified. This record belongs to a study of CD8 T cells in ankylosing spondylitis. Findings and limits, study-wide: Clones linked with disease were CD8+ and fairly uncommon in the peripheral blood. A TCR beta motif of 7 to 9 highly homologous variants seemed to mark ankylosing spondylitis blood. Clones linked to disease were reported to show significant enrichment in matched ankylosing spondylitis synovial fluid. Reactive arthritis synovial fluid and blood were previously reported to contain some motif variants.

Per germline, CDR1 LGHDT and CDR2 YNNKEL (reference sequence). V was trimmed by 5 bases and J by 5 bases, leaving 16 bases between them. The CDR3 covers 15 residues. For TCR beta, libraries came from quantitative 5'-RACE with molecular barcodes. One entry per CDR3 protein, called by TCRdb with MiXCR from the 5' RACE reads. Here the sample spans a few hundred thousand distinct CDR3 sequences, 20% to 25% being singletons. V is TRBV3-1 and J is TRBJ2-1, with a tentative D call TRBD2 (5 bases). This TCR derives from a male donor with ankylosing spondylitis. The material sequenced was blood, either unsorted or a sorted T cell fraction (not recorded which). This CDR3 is CASSTRRSINNEQFF. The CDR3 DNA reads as TGTGCCAGCAGCACCCGGAGGTCCATAAACAATGAGCAGTTCTTC.